This T cell receptor beta chain is from a study of blood T cells in healthy people across ages. General study findings and limits: In these data, TCR beta diversity tracked strongly with naive T cell percentage.

The trim removed 0 bases at V and 5 bases at J, leaving 11 bases unmatched. This CDR3 is 16 amino acids long. Germline-derived CDR1 and CDR2 are DFQATT and SNEGSKA (reference sequence). In the case of this clonotype: The antigen is not known.

Combining a sample-barcoded 5' primer with a J-beta primer mix, a second PCR ran for roughly 6 to 12 cycles. Each cDNA molecule was tagged by a template-switch adaptor with 12 random nucleotides. TCRdb processed the 5' RACE reads anew with MiXCR; each CDR3 protein has one entry. The sample yields about 800,000 distinct CDR3 sequences, 20% to 25% seen once. Sample donors were healthy Caucasian individuals that came from Russia, aged roughly 6 to 95. Total RNA, at least 6 micrograms per sample, came from PBMCs. A further study also used this sample, focusing on T cells of mothers and their children.

This sequence joins TRBV20-1 and TRBJ1-1; 8 nucleotides match TRBD1. This TCR was sampled from a boy aged 5-17 years in good health. Material: blood. CDR3 protein: CSARDRHRGGPTEAFF. The CDR3, as DNA: TGCAGTGCTAGAGATAGGCACAGGGGGGGTCCAACTGAAGCTTTCTTT.